Below are 21 T cell receptor beta chains sequenced from a single sample in a study of shared clonotypes between healthy human individuals (dated by TCRdb to 2020 to 2021). Library preparation employed the immunoSEQ multiplex PCR assay. TCRdb took over this immuneACCESS table, retaining in-frame rearrangements with V and J assigned. Such tables are incomplete; in checked studies, under half of the missing clones stem from an unresolved V gene, and the remainder is unexplained. Here the sample has some 500,000 clones; 90% to 96% occur a single time. The ten largest clonotypes hold approximately 0.067% of the sample. The sequenced material came from naive CD4+ T cells sorted from blood. Interpreted using the paper, the cell subset or site label stands for: CD45RA+ positively selected. The receptors originated from a young woman in good health.

The chain couples TRBV5-1 to TRBJ2-5, with 7 bases that match TRBD1. CDR1 SGHRS and CDR2 YFSETQ come from the germline V gene. This CDR3 region has 14 residues. Trimming at V came to 3 bases and at J to 5 bases, leaving 7 bases not matched to a gene. The CDR3 loop is CASSYTGVKETQYF. In DNA form, the CDR3 reads TGCGCCAGCAGCTACACAGGGGTGAAGGAGACCCAGTACTTC.

This sequence joins TRBV28 and TRBJ2-3; TRBD2 matches 7 bases. CDR3 length: 22 residues. J lost 5 bases, V lost 4 bases, and 30 bases had no gene match. Germline CDR1 reads MDHEN; CDR2 reads SYDVKM. The CDR3 DNA sequence: TGTGCCAGCAGTTCCCCCTACCCCCGCCCGGAGCCCGCGGGAGATTCCGGAGATACGCAGTATTTT. Its protein product is CASSSPYPRPEPAGDSGDTQYF. The whole variable domain, filled in from reference TRBV28 and TRBJ2-3, reads DVKVTQSSRYLVKRTGEKVFLECVQDMDHENMFWYRQDPGLGLRLIYFSYDVKMKEKGDIPEGYSVSREKKERFSLILESASTNQTSMYLCASSSPYPRPEPAGDSGDTQYFGPGTRLTVL.

This chain uses TRBV2 with TRBJ2-2, with D unclear. This CDR3 contains 13 residues. Germline V gives CDR1 SNHLY, CDR2 FYNNEI. Between the trimmed V and J ends, which lost 5 bases and 4 bases, there was a span of 8 bases. CDR3 sequence: CASSLDPTGELFF. For the CDR3, the DNA is TGTGCCAGCAGTTTAGACCCCACCGGGGAGCTGTTTTTT.

The chain joins TRBV28 to TRBJ2-7; 13 bases agree with TRBD2. Germline values: CDR1 MDHEN, CDR2 SYDVKM. The CDR3 spans 15 residues. With V trimmed by 6 bases and J by 4 bases, 6 bases remained unmatched. The CDR3 loop reads CASRLGLAGVYEQYF. The CDR3 DNA reads as TGTGCCAGCAGACTAGGACTAGCGGGAGTTTACGAGCAGTACTTC.

The chain links TRBV12-5 to TRBJ2-3; possibly TRBD1 for D (6 bases). Germline CDR1 reads LGHNT; CDR2 reads FRNRAP. V was shortened by 6 bases and J by 6 bases, with 19 bases between the two germline ends. This CDR3 contains 15 residues. CDR3 nucleotides: TGTGCTAGTGGGGATCAGGGGCCGACTGCCGATACGCAGTATTTT. Residues: CASGDQGPTADTQYF.

This rearrangement joins TRBV23-1 to TRBJ1-1; D not resolved. TRBV23-1 is an ORF, and what it does is uncertain. The V gene lost 5 bases and the J gene lost 1 base, with 14 bases spanning the gap. This CDR3 has 15 amino acids. The CDR3 here is CASSCVEAENTEAFF. CDR3 bases: TGCGCCAGCAGTTGCGTTGAGGCGGAGAACACTGAAGCTTTCTTT.

This chain connects TRBV18 to TRBJ2-3; 7 bases are a match to TRBD2. The V gene's germline CDR1 is KGHSH and CDR2 LQKENI. With V trimmed by 2 bases and J by 5 bases, 10 bases remained unmatched. This CDR3 has 16 residues. The CDR3, as DNA: TGTGCCAGCTCACCAAGGCAGGGCCGGGAGGTAGATACGCAGTATTTT. Its translation is CASSPRQGREVDTQYF.

The V gene is TRBV5-4, the J gene TRBJ1-1; D is possibly TRBD1 (6 bases). This CDR3 spans 16 amino acids. CDR1 and CDR2 (germline): SGHNT, YYREEE (reference sequence). Trimming stripped 4 bases from V and 0 bases from J, with 16 bases between. The CDR3 spells CASSVLNRAVNTEAFF. CDR3 nucleotide sequence: TGTGCCAGCAGCGTACTAAACAGGGCTGTGAACACTGAAGCTTTCTTT.

Written as DNA, the CDR3 is TGTGCCAGCAGCCCAACTAGCCGTGTTAGCTCCTACAATGAGCAGTTCTTC. Amino acids: CASSPTSRVSSYNEQFF. The chain links TRBV11-2 to TRBJ2-1, with D possibly being TRBD2 (6 bases). Between the trimmed V and J ends, which lost 5 bases and 0 bases, there was a span of 17 bases. Germline CDR1 SGHAT, CDR2 FQNNGV. The CDR3 is 17 amino acids. Full variable domain (outside the CDR3, taken from reference TRBV11-2 and TRBJ2-1): EAGVAQSPRYKIIEKRQSVAFWCNPISGHATLYWYQQILGQGPKLLIQFQNNGVVDDSQLPKDRFSAERLKGVDSTLKIQPAKLEDSAVYLCASSPTSRVSSYNEQFFGPGTRLTVL.

The chain links TRBV5-1 to TRBJ2-7; the D is unclear. Deletions cut 4 bases from V and 1 base from J, with 9 bases between. The CDR3 has 13 residues. Germline assignment: CDR1 SGHRS and CDR2 YFSETQ. The CDR3: CASSVGSSYEQYF. As DNA, the CDR3 is TGCGCCAGCAGCGTCGGTAGTTCCTACGAGCAGTACTTC. The full variable domain, its missing parts supplied by reference TRBV5-1 and TRBJ2-7, is KAGVTQTPRYLIKTRGQQVTLSCSPISGHRSVSWYQQTPGQGLQFLFEYFSETQRNKGNFPGRFSGRQFSNSRSEMNVSTLELGDSALYLCASSVGSSYEQYFGPGTRLTVT.

The V and J genes are TRBV9 and TRBJ1-2; no firm D call. V shed 3 bases and J shed 7 bases, with 10 bases lying between them. This CDR3 region has 12 residues. Germline-derived CDR1 and CDR2 are SGDLS and YYNGEE. The CDR3 nucleotides are TGTGCCAGCAGCGAACAGACTGGTGGCTACACCTTC. Its translation is CASSEQTGGYTF.

The rearrangement joins TRBV7-9 to TRBJ2-4; 7 nucleotides align to TRBD2. This CDR3 has 18 residues. V lost 6 bases and J lost 0; bases outside the gene matches: 14. Germline V lookup: CDR1 SEHNR, CDR2 FQNEAQ (reference sequence). The CDR3 protein is CASSYTNSGRGAKNIQYF. DNA for the CDR3: TGTGCCAGCAGTTATACAAACTCTGGGAGGGGAGCCAAAAACATTCAGTACTTC.

This chain's CDR3 is CASSPSGSATDTQYF. CDR3 nucleotides: TGTGCCAGCTCACCAAGCGGGAGTGCGACAGATACGCAGTATTTT. The chain couples TRBV18 to TRBJ2-3; TRBD2 matches at 8 bases. The CDR3 length is 15 residues. With 2 bases clipped from V and 3 bases from J, the junction kept 4 bases outside the gene matches. Germline V gives CDR1 KGHSH, CDR2 LQKENI.

The chain is built from TRBV6-5 and TRBJ1-1, with TRBD1 matching over 9 bases. Germline-derived CDR1 and CDR2 are MNHEY and SVGAGI. The length of the CDR3 is 12 residues. V was clipped by 6 bases and J by 5 bases; unmatched bases: 1. This chain's CDR3 is CASRTGGTEAFF. Here the CDR3 DNA reads TGTGCCAGCAGGACAGGGGGAACTGAAGCTTTCTTT.

The rearrangement uses TRBV6-1 and TRBJ1-2; maybe TRBD1 (5 bases). CDR3 length: 17 residues. Germline CDR1 reads MNHNS; CDR2 reads SASEGT. V dropped 4 bases and J dropped 2 bases, with 20 bases sitting between them. The CDR3 here is CASSGHQGVVSNYGYTF. CDR3 bases: TGTGCCAGCAGTGGCCATCAAGGGGTTGTTTCGAACTATGGCTACACCTTC.

The chain's CDR3 is CASSPGPVNQPQHF. The CDR3 DNA reads TGTGCCAGCAGCCCGGGCCCAGTCAATCAGCCCCAGCATTTT. The chain has TRBV2 and TRBJ1-5; the D is unclear. There are 14 residues in the CDR3. The germline V gene encodes CDR1 SNHLY and CDR2 FYNNEI. Trimming pared 6 bases from V and 3 bases from J, leaving 12 bases between.

The rearrangement links TRBV5-1 to TRBJ1-1, with 7 bases matching TRBD1. J lost 4 bases, V lost 2 bases, and 5 bases had no gene match. This CDR3 is 14 amino acids long. Germline CDR1 reads SGHRS; CDR2 reads YFSETQ. CDR3 loop: CASSFTGEGTEAFF. The CDR3 nucleotides are TGCGCCAGCAGCTTTACAGGGGAGGGCACTGAAGCTTTCTTT.

The J gene is TRBJ1-1, the V gene TRBV19, with 7 bases aligning to TRBD1. CDR3 length: 12 residues. CDR1 LNHDA and CDR2 SQIVND come from the germline V gene (reference sequence). The junction had 6 bases not matched to a gene; V was cut back by 4 bases and J by 10 bases. Here the CDR3 reads CASSTRQGGAFF. CDR3 sequence (DNA): TGTGCCAGTAGTACCCGACAGGGAGGAGCTTTCTTT.

The rearrangement links TRBV5-1 to TRBJ2-5, with 7 bases identical to TRBD2. V shed 3 bases, J shed 1 base, and the junction held 9 bases outside the gene matches. The V gene's germline CDR1 is SGHRS and CDR2 YFSETQ. The CDR3 spans 16 residues. The CDR3 coding sequence is TGCGCCAGCAGCTCCGGCCCGGGACTACTCCAAGAGACCCAGTACTTC. Residues: CASSSGPGLLQETQYF.

This rearrangement joins TRBV28 to TRBJ1-1; D uncertain. The CDR3 loop spans 15 amino acids. Trimming pared 3 bases from V and 1 base from J, leaving 12 bases between. From germline, CDR1 is MDHEN and CDR2 SYDVKM. In nucleotides, the CDR3 is TGTGCCAGCAGTTTCACGGACGGTCGGAACACTGAAGCTTTCTTT. It is translated as CASSFTDGRNTEAFF. Based on the CDR3 plus reference TRBV28 and TRBJ1-1, the full variable domain is DVKVTQSSRYLVKRTGEKVFLECVQDMDHENMFWYRQDPGLGLRLIYFSYDVKMKEKGDIPEGYSVSREKKERFSLILESASTNQTSMYLCASSFTDGRNTEAFFGQGTRLTVV.

The chain joins TRBV5-4 to TRBJ1-1; a weak D match, TRBD1 (6 bases). The germline V gene has CDR1 SGHNT and CDR2 YYREEE (reference sequence). Trimming removed 4 bases at V and 1 base at J, with 11 bases between. CDR3 size: 14 residues. DNA of the CDR3: TGTGCCAGCAGCACCTACAGGGCGAACACTGAAGCTTTCTTT. It specifies CASSTYRANTEAFF.